This is a list of T cell receptor beta chains from one sample in a study of response to subunit inactivated influenza vaccine. TCRdb recomputed calls from the RT-PCR reads with MiXCR, one row per CDR3 protein. The table lists just over 300,000 distinct CDR3 sequences, roughly a fifth of them singletons. This material consisted of PBMCs from blood, taken about 19 months after vaccination. The receptors derive from a man aged 50 to 69 who received an inactivated influenza vaccine. Each CDR3 is given with its conserved first and last residue. A D gene is named only where the DNA matches it firmly. Clone size is stated in some rows and not others, as once, few, many or a class when expanded.

>.|TRBV28|.|TRBJ1-1
TGTGCCAGCAGTTTCCTGGGGGCCAATTCAATGAACACTGAAGCTTTCTTT
CASSFLGANSMNTEAFF
>many|TRBV4-3|TRBD1|TRBJ2-1
TGCGCCAGCAGCCAAGATGGACAGGCCGGAGTCAATGAGCAGTTCTTC
CASSQDGQAGVNEQFF
>.|TRBV10-3|TRBD2|TRBJ2-5
TGTGCCATCAGTACGACAGCATCCACCGGGACTAGCGGGGGGGCTTGGGAGACCCAGTACTTC
CAISTTASTGTSGGAWETQYF
>.|TRBV12-3/TRBV12-4|TRBD2|TRBJ2-7
TGTGCCAGCGCCCTACTAGCGGCAACCTACGAGCAGTACTTC
CASALLAATYEQYF
>.|TRBV20-1|.|TRBJ2-5
TGCAGTGCCGAAGTGGGGGGGGCCTCAGAGACCCAGTACTTC
CSAEVGGASETQYF
>.|TRBV7-2|TRBD2|TRBJ2-3
TGTGCCAGCAGCTTAGGACTAGCGGGGACTTCAGATACGCAGTATTTT
CASSLGLAGTSDTQYF
>few|TRBV5-4|.|TRBJ1-1
TGTGCCAGCAGCTTTGGCCAGCAAGCGGCTGCTTTCTTT
CASSFGQQAAAFF
>few|TRBV3-1|.|TRBJ1-1
TGTGCCAGCAGCCAAGTCAAGAGCACTGAAGCTTTCTTT
CASSQVKSTEAFF
>few|TRBV20-1|TRBD1|TRBJ1-5
TGCAGTGCCGAACCAACAGGGGGACGGCAGCCCCAGCATTTT
CSAEPTGGRQPQHF
>few|TRBV20-1|.|TRBJ1-6
TGCAGTGCTAGTCTGGGTCAGTGGGCAGTCAATTCACCCCTCCACTTT
CSASLGQWAVNSPLHF
>.|TRBV3-1|.|TRBJ2-1
TGTGCCAGCAGCCTCAAAGTGGGGGGGCCCTACAATGAGCAGTTCTTC
CASSLKVGGPYNEQFF
>many|TRBV28|TRBD2|TRBJ2-7
TGTGCCAGCAGTCGCTTGATACGGGAGGTCTACGAGCAGTACTTC
CASSRLIREVYEQYF
>many|TRBV28|TRBD1|TRBJ1-5
TGTGCCAGCAGCCCCGGGCCACAGGGGTCGGTGCAGCCCCAGCATTTT
CASSPGPQGSVQPQHF
>.|TRBV5-1|.|TRBJ1-3
TGCGCCAGCAGCTTGGGCAGGAACTCTGGAAACACCATATATTTT
CASSLGRNSGNTIYF
>many|TRBV18|TRBD1|TRBJ1-1
TGTGCCAGCGGACAGACAGGGATTTCTGAAGCTTTCTTT
CASGQTGISEAFF
>few|TRBV10-3|.|TRBJ2-3
TGTGCCATCAGTGAGTCAGGGTCCCGCACAGATACGCAGTATTTT
CAISESGSRTDTQYF
>.|TRBV4-1|TRBD1|TRBJ2-1
TGCGCCAGCAGCCTTTGGGACAGCCCACACAATGAGCAGTTCTTC
CASSLWDSPHNEQFF
>.|TRBV15|.|TRBJ2-7
TGTGCCACCAGCAGAGCCGGGTCCGAGCAGTACTTC
CATSRAGSEQYF
>.|TRBV20-1|.|TRBJ1-5
TGCAGTGCTCTTCAGGGACAAAATCAGCCCCAGCATTTT
CSALQGQNQPQHF
>.|TRBV9|.|TRBJ2-7
TGTGCCAGCAGCCCTAGGCTATACTCCTACGAGCAGTACTTC
CASSPRLYSYEQYF
>once|TRBV5-1|TRBD2|TRBJ2-7
TGCGCCAGCAGCTCGGGACTAGCGGGAGCCTACGAGCAGTACTTC
CASSSGLAGAYEQYF
>once|TRBV6-2/TRBV6-3|TRBD2|TRBJ2-7
TGTGCCAGCAGTTCTCTACTAGCGGGGGAGCAGTACTTC
CASSSLLAGEQYF
>few|TRBV29-1|.|TRBJ1-2
TGCAGCGTTGGAGGCCGGGGGCAGGGAGGTGGCTACACCTTC
CSVGGRGQGGGYTF
>.|TRBV20-1|.|TRBJ1-1
TGCAGTGCTAGGCAGGGGACTGAAGCTTTCTTT
CSARQGTEAFF
>once|TRBV20-1|.|TRBJ2-5
TGCAGTGCTAGAGGTCCGGGAGTACTTCGGGAGACCCAGTACTTC
CSARGPGVLRETQYF
>few|TRBV5-1|TRBD1|TRBJ1-2
TGCGCCAGCAGCTTGGGGACAGGGGTTGGCTATGGCTACACCTTC
CASSLGTGVGYGYTF
>few|TRBV3-1|TRBD1|TRBJ2-3
TGTGCCAGCAGCCAAGTCCCCTCAGGGGGCGGTACGCAGTATTTT
CASSQVPSGGGTQYF
>.|TRBV10-3|.|TRBJ1-6
TGTGCCATCAGTGACCCGGCTAGCTCCTATAATTCACCCCTCCACTTT
CAISDPASSYNSPLHF
>many|TRBV7-9|TRBD1|TRBJ1-6
TGTGCCAGCAGCGGACAGGGTTATAATTCACCCCTCCACTTT
CASSGQGYNSPLHF
>many|TRBV20-1|.|TRBJ1-3
TGCAGTGCTGGCGGACACTCTGGAAACACCATATATTTT
CSAGGHSGNTIYF
>.|TRBV11-2|.|TRBJ2-1
TGTGCCAGCAGCTTATGGCGGGGCCCCCATGAGCAGTTCTTC
CASSLWRGPHEQFF
>few|TRBV3-1|.|TRBJ2-7
TGTGCCAGCAGCCAAGATATAATGGCTCGAGAGCAGTACTTC
CASSQDIMAREQYF
>few|TRBV15|TRBD1|TRBJ1-6
TGTGCCACCAGCAAAGACAGGGGAGCGGCCTATAATTCACCCCTCCACTTT
CATSKDRGAAYNSPLHF
>few|TRBV12-3/TRBV12-4|TRBD1|TRBJ1-5
TGTGCCAGCAGTTTCTCGTCGGGGGACAGCCAGCCCCAGCATTTT
CASSFSSGDSQPQHF
>.|TRBV20-1|.|TRBJ2-3
TGCAGTGCTCAGACTCCTGGTGGATCGAGCACAGATACGCAGTATTTT
CSAQTPGGSSTDTQYF
>.|TRBV24-1|.|TRBJ2-1
TGTGCCACCAGTGAACCCCTAGCGCATAGGGCTGAGCAGTTCTTC
CATSEPLAHRAEQFF
>many|TRBV20-1|.|TRBJ1-5
TGCAGTGCAACTCAGGGGTGGGGAAATCAGCCCCAGCATTTT
CSATQGWGNQPQHF
>.|TRBV5-5|.|TRBJ1-1
TGTGCCAGCAGCTGGGAGGTACAGGCGAACACTGAAGCTTTCTTT
CASSWEVQANTEAFF
>.|TRBV10-3|.|TRBJ2-5
TGTGCCATCAGTGAGTTCGGCTATACTCAAGAGACCCAGTACTTC
CAISEFGYTQETQYF
>.|TRBV12-3/TRBV12-4|TRBD2|TRBJ2-3
TGTGCCAGCAATCCTAGCGGGAGCACAGATACGCAGTATTTT
CASNPSGSTDTQYF
>few|TRBV28|.|TRBJ1-1
TGTGCCAGCAGTCCACCCCCTGGGTACACCGAATTGAACACTGAAGCTTTCTTT
CASSPPPGYTELNTEAFF
>.|TRBV28|.|TRBJ1-5
TGTGCCAGCAGTTTTTCCCCCGAGGATAATCAGCCCCAGCATTTT
CASSFSPEDNQPQHF
>.|TRBV4-2|.|TRBJ2-5
TGTGCCAGCAGCCAAGATCCCGGGGAGACCCAGTACTTC
CASSQDPGETQYF
>few|TRBV15|.|TRBJ1-2
TGTGCCACCAGCAGAGATAACGAGGTGAACTATGGCTACACCTTC
CATSRDNEVNYGYTF
>.|TRBV24-1|TRBD2|TRBJ2-2
TGTGCCACCAGTGAATCCGGGACTACAATCACCGGGGAGCTGTTTTTT
CATSESGTTITGELFF
>.|TRBV20-1|TRBD1|TRBJ2-7
TGCAGTGCACACAGGGGCGCCTACGAGCAGTACTTC
CSAHRGAYEQYF
>.|TRBV4-3|.|TRBJ1-4
TGCGCCAGCAGCCACCTGGAAGGGGGATCAACTAATGAAAAACTGTTTTTT
CASSHLEGGSTNEKLFF
>.|TRBV3-1|.|TRBJ2-2
TGTGCCAGCAGCAACAACCTAGCGACCGGGGAGCTGTTTTTT
CASSNNLATGELFF
>few|TRBV3-1|.|TRBJ1-2
TGTGCCAGCAGCCAAGGGGGGCTGGGCTATGGCTACACCTTC
CASSQGGLGYGYTF
>.|TRBV5-1|.|TRBJ1-1
TGCGCCAGCAGCTTGGTTCCGAATGAACACGCTGAAGCTTTCTTT
CASSLVPNEHAEAFF
>.|TRBV2|TRBD2|TRBJ2-1
TGTGCCAGCAGTGGGGTGGGACTAGCTGGGAATGAGCAGTTCTTC
CASSGVGLAGNEQFF
>.|TRBV25-1|.|TRBJ2-2
TGTGCCAGCAGTCCCCGAGGGGATGCCCCCGGGGAGCTGTTTTTT
CASSPRGDAPGELFF
>few|TRBV20-1|TRBD2|TRBJ2-3
TGCAGTGCGCCAAGGGGTTCTCCCTTTATGGGACTAGCGGGAGGTGGCACAGATACGCAGTATTTT
CSAPRGSPFMGLAGGGTDTQYF
>.|TRBV2|.|TRBJ2-2
TGTGCCAGCAGTGAAAGGCCCGCCGGGGAGCTGTTTTTT
CASSERPAGELFF
>once|TRBV9|TRBD2|TRBJ2-1
TGTGCCAGCAGCATTAGCGGGGGAACCTACAATGAGCAGTTCTTC
CASSISGGTYNEQFF
>few|TRBV11-2|.|TRBJ1-2
TGTGCCAGCAGATCCGGGACCCGAAGGGGCTACACCTTC
CASRSGTRRGYTF
>medium-sized|TRBV5-1|TRBD1|TRBJ1-1
TGCGCCAGCAGCCAAGGGGGCGGAGGTGAAGCTTTCTTT
CASSQGGGGEAFF
>.|TRBV27|TRBD1|TRBJ1-5
TGTGCCAGCAGTTTCCCAGGACAGGACAGGCAGCCCCAGCATTTT
CASSFPGQDRQPQHF
>.|TRBV7-2|TRBD2|TRBJ2-2
TGTGCTGCGGCGGGAGGCTCCACCGGGGAGCTGTTTTTT
CAAAGGSTGELFF